This TCR beta chain originates from a study of identical twins. Study-level findings and limits: The abundant beta clonotypes from cord blood had fewer insertions, and memory repertoires had none of this. The conclusions drew on cross-sectional statistical analysis instead of tracking the same donors. Out-of-frame TCR alpha sharing observed in monozygotic twins exceeded model estimates.

Template switching, a step in the protocol, added a universal primer site, and cDNA carried unique molecular identifiers. TCRdb called the 5' RACE reads again in MiXCR, with one record for every CDR3 protein. Of 1.5 million to 2 million distinct CDR3 sequences in the sample, about 31% were seen once. This clonotype was found once. The antigen remains unidentified. This may be a read error, as it is one base from a much larger clone. Germline-derived CDR1 and CDR2 are LGHNA and YNFKEQ. This CDR3 region has 13 residues. The source material was cord blood. This clonotype originated in a newborn girl in good health. This chain uses TRBV4-2 with TRBJ1-2, with D unresolved. CDR3 sequence reads: CVSSQVGDYGYTF. CDR3 nucleotides: TGTGTCAGCAGCCAAGTCGGGGACTATGGCTACACCTTC.